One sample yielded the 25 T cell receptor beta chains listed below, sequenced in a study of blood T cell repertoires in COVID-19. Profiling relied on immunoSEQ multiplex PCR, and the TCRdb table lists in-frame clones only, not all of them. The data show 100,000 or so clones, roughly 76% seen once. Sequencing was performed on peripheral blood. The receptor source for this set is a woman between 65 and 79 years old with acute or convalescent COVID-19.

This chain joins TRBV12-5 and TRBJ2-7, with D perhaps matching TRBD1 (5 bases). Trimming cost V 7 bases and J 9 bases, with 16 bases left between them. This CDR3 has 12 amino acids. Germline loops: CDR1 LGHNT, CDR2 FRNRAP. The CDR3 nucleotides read TGTGCTAGTGCCCCAACACAAAGGGGGCAGTACTTC. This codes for CASAPTQRGQYF. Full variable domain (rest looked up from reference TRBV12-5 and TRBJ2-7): DARVTQTPRHKVTEMGQEVTMRCQPILGHNTVFWYRQTMMQGLELLAYFRNRAPLDDSGMPKDRFSAEMPDATLATLKIQPSEPRDSAVYFCASAPTQRGQYFGPGTRLTVT.

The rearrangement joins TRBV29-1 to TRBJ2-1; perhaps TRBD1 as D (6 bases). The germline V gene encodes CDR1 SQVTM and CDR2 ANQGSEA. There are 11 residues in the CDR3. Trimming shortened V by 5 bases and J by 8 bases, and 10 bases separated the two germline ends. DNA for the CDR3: TGCAGCGTTCAGGGGAATCATGAGCAGTTCTTC. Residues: CSVQGNHEQFF.

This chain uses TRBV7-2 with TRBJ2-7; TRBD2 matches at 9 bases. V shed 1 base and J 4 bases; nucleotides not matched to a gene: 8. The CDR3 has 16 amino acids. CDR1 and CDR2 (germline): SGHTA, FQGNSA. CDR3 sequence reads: CASSLVVVAGVYEQYF. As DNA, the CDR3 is TGTGCCAGCAGCTTAGTAGTAGTAGCGGGAGTGTACGAGCAGTACTTC.

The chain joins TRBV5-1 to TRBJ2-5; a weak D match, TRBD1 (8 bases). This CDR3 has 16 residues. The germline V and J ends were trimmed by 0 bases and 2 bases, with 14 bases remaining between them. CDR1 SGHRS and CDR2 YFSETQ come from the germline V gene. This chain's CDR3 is CASSLATGGAQETQYF. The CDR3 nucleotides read TGCGCCAGCAGCTTGGCAACAGGGGGGGCTCAAGAGACCCAGTACTTC.

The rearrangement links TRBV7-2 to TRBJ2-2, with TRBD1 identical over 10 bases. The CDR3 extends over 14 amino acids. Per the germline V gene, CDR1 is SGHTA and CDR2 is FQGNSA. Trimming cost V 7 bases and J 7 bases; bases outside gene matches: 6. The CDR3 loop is CASTETGGGGELFF. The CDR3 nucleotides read TGTGCCAGCACCGAGACAGGGGGCGGCGGGGAGCTGTTTTTT.

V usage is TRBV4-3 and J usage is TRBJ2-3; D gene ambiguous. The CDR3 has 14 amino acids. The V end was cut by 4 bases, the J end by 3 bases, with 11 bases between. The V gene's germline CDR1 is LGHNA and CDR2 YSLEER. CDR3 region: CASSPSLRTDTQYF. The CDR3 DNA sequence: TGCGCCAGCAGCCCCTCCCTCAGGACAGATACGCAGTATTTT.

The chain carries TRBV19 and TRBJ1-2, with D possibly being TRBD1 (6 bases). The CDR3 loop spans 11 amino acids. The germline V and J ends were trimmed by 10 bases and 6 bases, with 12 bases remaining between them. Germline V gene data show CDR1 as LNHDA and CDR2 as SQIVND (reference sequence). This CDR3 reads CAIQGRDGYTF. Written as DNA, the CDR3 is TGTGCCATACAGGGTAGAGATGGCTACACCTTC.

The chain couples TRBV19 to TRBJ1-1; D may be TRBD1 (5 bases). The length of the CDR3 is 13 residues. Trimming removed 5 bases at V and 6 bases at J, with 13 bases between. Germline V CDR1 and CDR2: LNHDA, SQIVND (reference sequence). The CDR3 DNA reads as TGTGCCAGTAGTGACGACAGTTCCCCTGAAGCTTTCTTT. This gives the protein CASSDDSSPEAFF.

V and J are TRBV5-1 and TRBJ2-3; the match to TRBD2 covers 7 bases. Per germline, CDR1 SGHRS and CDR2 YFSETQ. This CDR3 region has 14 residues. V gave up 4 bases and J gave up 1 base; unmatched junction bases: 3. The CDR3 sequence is CASSLGGGTDTQYF. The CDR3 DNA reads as TGCGCCAGCAGCCTGGGGGGGGGCACAGATACGCAGTATTTT.

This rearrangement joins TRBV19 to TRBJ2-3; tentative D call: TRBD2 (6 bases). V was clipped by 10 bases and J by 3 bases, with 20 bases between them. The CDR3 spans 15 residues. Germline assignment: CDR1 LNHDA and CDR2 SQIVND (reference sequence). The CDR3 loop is CATTTGALGTDTQYF. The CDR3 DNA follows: TGTGCCACTACCACGGGAGCGCTTGGAACAGATACGCAGTATTTT. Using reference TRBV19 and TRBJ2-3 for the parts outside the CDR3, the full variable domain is DGGITQSPKYLFRKEGQNVTLSCEQNLNHDAMYWYRQDPGQGLRLIYYSQIVNDFQKGDIAEGYSVSREKKESFPLTVTSAQKNPTAFYLCATTTGALGTDTQYFGPGTRLTVL.

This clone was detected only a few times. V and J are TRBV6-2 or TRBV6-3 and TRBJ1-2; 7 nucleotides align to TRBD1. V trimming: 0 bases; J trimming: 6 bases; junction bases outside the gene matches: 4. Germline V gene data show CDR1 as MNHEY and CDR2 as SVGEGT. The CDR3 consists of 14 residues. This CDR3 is CASSYSGGGDGYTF. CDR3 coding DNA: TGTGCCAGCAGTTACTCAGGAGGGGGCGATGGCTACACCTTC.

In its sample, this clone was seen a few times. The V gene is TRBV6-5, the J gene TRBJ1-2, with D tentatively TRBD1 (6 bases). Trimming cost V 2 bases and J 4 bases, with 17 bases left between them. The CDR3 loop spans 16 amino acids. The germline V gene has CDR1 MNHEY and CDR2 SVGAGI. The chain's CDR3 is CASSYGWGQPTYGYTF. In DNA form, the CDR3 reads TGTGCCAGCAGTTACGGGTGGGGGCAGCCGACCTATGGCTACACCTTC.

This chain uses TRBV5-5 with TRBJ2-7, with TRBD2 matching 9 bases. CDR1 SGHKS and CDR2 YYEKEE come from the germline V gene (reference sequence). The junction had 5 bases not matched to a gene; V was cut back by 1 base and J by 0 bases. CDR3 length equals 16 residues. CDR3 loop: CASSLLWTSDSYEQYF. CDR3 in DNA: TGTGCCAGCAGCTTGTTGTGGACTAGCGACTCCTACGAGCAGTACTTC.

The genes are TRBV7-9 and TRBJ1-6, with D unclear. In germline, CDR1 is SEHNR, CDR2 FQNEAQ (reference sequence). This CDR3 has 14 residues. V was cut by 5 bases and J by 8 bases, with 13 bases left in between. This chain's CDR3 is CASSPGVDHSPLHF. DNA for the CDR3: TGTGCCAGCAGCCCGGGAGTGGATCATTCACCCCTCCACTTT.

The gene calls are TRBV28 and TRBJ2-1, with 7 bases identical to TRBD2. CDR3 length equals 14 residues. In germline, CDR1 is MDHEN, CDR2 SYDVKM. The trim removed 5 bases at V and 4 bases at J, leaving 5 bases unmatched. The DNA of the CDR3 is TGTGCCAGCAGTGCTCAGGGAGGGTACAATGAGCAGTTCTTC. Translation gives CASSAQGGYNEQFF.

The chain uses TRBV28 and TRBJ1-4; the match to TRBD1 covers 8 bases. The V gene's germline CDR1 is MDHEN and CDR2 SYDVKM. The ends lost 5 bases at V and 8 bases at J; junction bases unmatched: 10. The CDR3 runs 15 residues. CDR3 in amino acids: CASSTNRGAGEKLFF. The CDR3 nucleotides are TGTGCCAGCAGTACCAACAGGGGGGCGGGGGAAAAACTGTTTTTT. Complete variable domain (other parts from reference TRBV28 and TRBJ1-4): DVKVTQSSRYLVKRTGEKVFLECVQDMDHENMFWYRQDPGLGLRLIYFSYDVKMKEKGDIPEGYSVSREKKERFSLILESASTNQTSMYLCASSTNRGAGEKLFFGSGTQLSVL.

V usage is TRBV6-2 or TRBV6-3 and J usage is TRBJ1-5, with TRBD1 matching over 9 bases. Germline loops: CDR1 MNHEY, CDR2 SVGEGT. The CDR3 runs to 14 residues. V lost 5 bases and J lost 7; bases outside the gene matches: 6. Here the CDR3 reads CASSKQGAGQPQHF. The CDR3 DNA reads TGTGCCAGCAGTAAACAGGGGGCAGGGCAGCCCCAGCATTTT.

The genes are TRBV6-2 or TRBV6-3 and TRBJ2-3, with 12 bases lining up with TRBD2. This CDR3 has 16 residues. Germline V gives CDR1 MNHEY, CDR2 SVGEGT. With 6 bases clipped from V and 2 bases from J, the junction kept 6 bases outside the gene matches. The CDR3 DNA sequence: TGTGCCAGCAGCTCCGGGACTAGCGGGCTCACAGATACGCAGTATTTT. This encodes CASSSGTSGLTDTQYF.

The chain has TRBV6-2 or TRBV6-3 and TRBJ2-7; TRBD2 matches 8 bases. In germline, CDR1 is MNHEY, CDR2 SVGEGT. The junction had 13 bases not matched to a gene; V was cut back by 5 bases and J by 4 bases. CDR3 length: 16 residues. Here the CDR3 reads CASSTPEGAGAYEQYF. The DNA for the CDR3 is TGTGCCAGCAGTACCCCCGAGGGAGCGGGGGCGTACGAGCAGTACTTC.

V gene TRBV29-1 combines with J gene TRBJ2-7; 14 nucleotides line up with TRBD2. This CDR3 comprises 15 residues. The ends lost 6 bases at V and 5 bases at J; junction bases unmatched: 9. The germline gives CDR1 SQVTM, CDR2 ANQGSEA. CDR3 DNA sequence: TGCAGCGTCTACGGGACTAGCGGGAGAGTAAACGAGCAGTACTTC. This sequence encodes CSVYGTSGRVNEQYF.

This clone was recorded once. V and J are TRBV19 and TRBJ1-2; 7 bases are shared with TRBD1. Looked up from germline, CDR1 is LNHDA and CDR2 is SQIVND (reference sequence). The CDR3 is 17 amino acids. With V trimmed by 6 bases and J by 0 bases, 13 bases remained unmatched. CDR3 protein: CASRNRGDRLANYGYTF. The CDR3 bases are TGTGCCAGTAGAAACCGCGGGGACAGACTCGCTAACTATGGCTACACCTTC.

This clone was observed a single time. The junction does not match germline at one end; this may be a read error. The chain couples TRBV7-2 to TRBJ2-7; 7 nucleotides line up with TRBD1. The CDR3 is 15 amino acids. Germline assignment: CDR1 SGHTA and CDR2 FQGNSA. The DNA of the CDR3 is TGTGCCAGCACCTTATCACAGGGGATCTCCTACGAGCAGTACTTC. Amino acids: CASTLSQGISYEQYF.

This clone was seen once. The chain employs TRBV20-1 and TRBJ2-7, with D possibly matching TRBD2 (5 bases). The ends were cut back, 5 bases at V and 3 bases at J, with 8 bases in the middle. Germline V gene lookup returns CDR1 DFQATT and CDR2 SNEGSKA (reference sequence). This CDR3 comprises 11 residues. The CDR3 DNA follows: TGCAGTGCTTTACGGGACTACGAGCAGTACTTC. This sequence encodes CSALRDYEQYF.

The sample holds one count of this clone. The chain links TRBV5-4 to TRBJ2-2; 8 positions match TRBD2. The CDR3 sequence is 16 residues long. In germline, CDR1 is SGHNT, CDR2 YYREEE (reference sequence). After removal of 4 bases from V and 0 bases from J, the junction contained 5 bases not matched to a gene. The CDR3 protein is CASSLPTSANTGELFF. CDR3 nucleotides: TGTGCCAGCAGCCTCCCGACTAGCGCGAACACCGGGGAGCTGTTTTTT.

The CDR3 coding sequence is TGTGCCAGCAGTTCCAGGGGGCCCGGCGACGGCACTAGCATATCCCAAGAGACCCAGTACTTC. Its translation: CASSSRGPGDGTSISQETQYF. The chain uses TRBV27 and TRBJ2-5, with TRBD1 identical over 8 bases. The CDR3 sequence is 21 residues long. Germline V gene lookup returns CDR1 MNHEY and CDR2 SMNVEV (reference sequence). V was clipped by 4 bases and J by 1 base; unmatched bases: 23.